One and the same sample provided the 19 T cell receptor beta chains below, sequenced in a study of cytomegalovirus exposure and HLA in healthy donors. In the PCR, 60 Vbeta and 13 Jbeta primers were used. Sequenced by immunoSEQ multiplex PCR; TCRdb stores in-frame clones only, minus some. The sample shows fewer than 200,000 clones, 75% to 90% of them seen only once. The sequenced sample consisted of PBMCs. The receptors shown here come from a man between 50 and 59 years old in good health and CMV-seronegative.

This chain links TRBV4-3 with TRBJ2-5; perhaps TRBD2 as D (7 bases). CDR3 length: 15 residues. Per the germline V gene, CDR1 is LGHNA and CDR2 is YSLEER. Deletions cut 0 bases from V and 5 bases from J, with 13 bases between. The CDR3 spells CASSQDVTGGETQYF. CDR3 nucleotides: TGCGCCAGCAGCCAAGATGTTACGGGGGGCGAGACCCAGTACTTC.

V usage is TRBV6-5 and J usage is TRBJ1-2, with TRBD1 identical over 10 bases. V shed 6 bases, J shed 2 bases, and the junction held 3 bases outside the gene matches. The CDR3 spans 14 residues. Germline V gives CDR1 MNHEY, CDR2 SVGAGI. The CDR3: CASRVGQGNYGYTF. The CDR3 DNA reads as TGTGCCAGCAGGGTGGGACAGGGGAACTATGGCTACACCTTC.

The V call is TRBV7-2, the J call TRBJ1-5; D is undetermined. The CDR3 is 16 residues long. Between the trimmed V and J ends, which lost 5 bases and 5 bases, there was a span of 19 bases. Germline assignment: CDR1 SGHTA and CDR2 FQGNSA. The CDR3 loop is CASSDPGLGRDQPQHF. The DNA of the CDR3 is TGTGCCAGCAGCGATCCGGGGTTAGGGCGAGATCAGCCCCAGCATTTT.

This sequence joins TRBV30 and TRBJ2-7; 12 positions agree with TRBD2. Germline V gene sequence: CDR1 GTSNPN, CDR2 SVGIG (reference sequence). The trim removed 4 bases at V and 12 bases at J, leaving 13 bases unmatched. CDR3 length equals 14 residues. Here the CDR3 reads CAWTPRLAGGHRYF. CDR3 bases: TGTGCCTGGACCCCGCGGCTAGCGGGAGGGCATCGGTACTTC.

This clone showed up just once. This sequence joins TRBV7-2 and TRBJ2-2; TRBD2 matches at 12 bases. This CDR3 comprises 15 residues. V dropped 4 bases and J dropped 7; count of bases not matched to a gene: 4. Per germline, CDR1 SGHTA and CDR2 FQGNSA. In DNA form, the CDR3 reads TGTGCCAGCAGCTGGGGACTAGCGGGTGGCGGGGAGCTGTTTTTT. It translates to CASSWGLAGGGELFF. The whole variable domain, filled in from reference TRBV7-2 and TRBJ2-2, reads GAGVSQSPSNKVTEKGKDVELRCDPISGHTALYWYRQSLGQGLEFLIYFQGNSAPDKSGLPSDRFSAERTGGSVSTLTIQRTQQEDSAVYLCASSWGLAGGGELFFGEGSRLTVL.

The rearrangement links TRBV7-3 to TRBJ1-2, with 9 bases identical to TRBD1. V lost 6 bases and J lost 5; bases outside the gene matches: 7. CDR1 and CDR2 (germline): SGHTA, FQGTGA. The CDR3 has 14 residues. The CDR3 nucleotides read TGTGCCAGCAGTGTGGGACAGGGCGCATATGGCTACACCTTC. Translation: CASSVGQGAYGYTF.

As DNA, the CDR3 is TGCGCCAGCAGCCAAATACAGACCGCAACTAATGAAAAACTGTTTTTT. Translating it yields CASSQIQTATNEKLFF. The rearrangement uses TRBV4-1 and TRBJ1-4, with D unclear. Germline V gives CDR1 MGHRA, CDR2 YSYEKL. CDR3 length equals 16 residues. V lost 2 bases, J lost 0 bases, and 10 bases lay in between.

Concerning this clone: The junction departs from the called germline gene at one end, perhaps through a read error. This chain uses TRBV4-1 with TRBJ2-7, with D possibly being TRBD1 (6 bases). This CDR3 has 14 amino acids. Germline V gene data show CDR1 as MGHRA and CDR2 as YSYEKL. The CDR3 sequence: CTSSPHRAPYEQYF. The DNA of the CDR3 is TGCACCAGCAGCCCCCACAGGGCCCCCTACGAGCAGTACTTC.

The CDR3 region is CASSPGGVSPYEQYF. The CDR3 nucleotides read TGCGCCAGCAGCCCGGGGGGGGTATCCCCCTACGAGCAGTACTTC. The V gene is TRBV5-1, the J gene TRBJ2-7, with TRBD2 identical over 8 bases. The CDR3 spans 15 residues. V was clipped by 4 bases and J by 2 bases; unmatched bases: 8. Germline CDR1 is SGHRS and CDR2 is YFSETQ. Together with reference TRBV5-1 and TRBJ2-7, the CDR3 gives the full variable domain: KAGVTQTPRYLIKTRGQQVTLSCSPISGHRSVSWYQQTPGQGLQFLFEYFSETQRNKGNFPGRFSGRQFSNSRSEMNVSTLELGDSALYLCASSPGGVSPYEQYFGPGTRLTVT.

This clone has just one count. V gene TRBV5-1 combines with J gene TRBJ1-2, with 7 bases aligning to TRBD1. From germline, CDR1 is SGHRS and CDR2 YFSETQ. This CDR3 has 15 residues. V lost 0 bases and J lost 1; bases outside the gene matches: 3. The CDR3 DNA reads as TGCGCCAGCAGCTTGGTTCGGGACAGTAACTATGGCTACACCTTC. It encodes CASSLVRDSNYGYTF.

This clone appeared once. CDR3 region: CASSLQGMSTGELFF. For the CDR3, the DNA is TGTGCCAGCAGCTTACAGGGGATGTCCACCGGGGAGCTGTTTTTT. V gene TRBV7-8 combines with J gene TRBJ2-2, with a possible D match to TRBD1 (6 bases). Looked up from germline, CDR1 is SGHVS and CDR2 is FQNEAQ. Trimming pared 2 bases from V and 4 bases from J, leaving 11 bases between. CDR3 length: 15 amino acids.

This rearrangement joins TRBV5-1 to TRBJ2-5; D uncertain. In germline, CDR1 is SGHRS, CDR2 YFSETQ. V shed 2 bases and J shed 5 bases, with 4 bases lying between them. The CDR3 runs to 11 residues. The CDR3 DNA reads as TGCGCCAGCAGCTTCGGGGAGACCCAGTACTTC. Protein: CASSFGETQYF.

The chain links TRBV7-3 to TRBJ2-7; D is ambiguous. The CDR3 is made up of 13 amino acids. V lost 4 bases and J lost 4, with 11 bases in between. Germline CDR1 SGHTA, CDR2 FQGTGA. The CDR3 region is CASSSRYYYEQYF. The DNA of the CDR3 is TGTGCCAGCAGCTCCCGCTACTATTACGAGCAGTACTTC.

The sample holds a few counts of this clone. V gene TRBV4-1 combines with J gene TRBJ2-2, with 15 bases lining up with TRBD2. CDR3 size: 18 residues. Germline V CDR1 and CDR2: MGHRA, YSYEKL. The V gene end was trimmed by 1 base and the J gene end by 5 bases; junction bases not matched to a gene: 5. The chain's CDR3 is CASSQGRTSGRGTGELFF. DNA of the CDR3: TGCGCCAGCAGCCAAGGTCGGACTAGCGGGAGGGGGACCGGGGAGCTGTTTTTT.

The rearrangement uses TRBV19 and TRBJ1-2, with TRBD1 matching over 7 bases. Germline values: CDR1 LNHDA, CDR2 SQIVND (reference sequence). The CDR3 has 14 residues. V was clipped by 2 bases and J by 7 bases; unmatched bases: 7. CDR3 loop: CASSIPTGNSGYTF. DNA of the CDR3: TGTGCCAGTAGTATACCGACAGGGAATAGTGGCTACACCTTC.

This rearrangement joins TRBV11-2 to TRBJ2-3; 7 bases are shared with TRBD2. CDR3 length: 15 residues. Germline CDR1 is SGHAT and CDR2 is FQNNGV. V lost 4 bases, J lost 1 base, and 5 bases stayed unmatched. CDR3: CASSSSGVGTDTQYF. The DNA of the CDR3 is TGTGCCAGCAGCTCGAGCGGGGTAGGCACAGATACGCAGTATTTT.

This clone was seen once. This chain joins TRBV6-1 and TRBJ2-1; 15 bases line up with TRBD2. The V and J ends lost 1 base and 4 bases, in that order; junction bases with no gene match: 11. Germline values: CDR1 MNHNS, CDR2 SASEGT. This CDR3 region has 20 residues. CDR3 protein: CASSEVLGLAGGSTYNEQFF. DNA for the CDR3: TGTGCCAGCAGTGAAGTTTTGGGACTAGCGGGGGGATCCACATACAATGAGCAGTTCTTC.

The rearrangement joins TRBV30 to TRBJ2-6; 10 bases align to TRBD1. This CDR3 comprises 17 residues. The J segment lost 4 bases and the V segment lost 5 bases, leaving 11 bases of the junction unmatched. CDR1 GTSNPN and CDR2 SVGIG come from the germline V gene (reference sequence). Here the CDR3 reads CAWDETGGAGGANVLTF. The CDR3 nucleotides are TGTGCCTGGGATGAGACAGGGGGCGCTGGGGGGGCCAACGTCCTGACTTTC.

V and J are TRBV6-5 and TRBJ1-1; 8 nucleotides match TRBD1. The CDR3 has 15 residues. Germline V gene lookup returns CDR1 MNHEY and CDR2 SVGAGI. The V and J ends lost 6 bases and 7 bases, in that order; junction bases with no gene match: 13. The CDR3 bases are TGTGCCAGCAGCCTGACAGGGGCGATACACGGTGAAGCTTTCTTT. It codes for CASSLTGAIHGEAFF.